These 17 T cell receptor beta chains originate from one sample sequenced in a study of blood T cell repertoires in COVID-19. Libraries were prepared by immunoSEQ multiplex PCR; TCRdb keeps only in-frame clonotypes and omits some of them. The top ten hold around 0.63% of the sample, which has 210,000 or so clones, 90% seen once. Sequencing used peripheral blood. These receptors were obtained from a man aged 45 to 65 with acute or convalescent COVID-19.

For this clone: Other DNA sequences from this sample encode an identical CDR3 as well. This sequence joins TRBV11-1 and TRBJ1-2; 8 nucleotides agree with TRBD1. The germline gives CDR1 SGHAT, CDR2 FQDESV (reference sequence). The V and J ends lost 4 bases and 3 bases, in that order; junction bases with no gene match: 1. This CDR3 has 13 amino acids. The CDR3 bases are TGTGCCAGCAGCTCACAGGGGGACTATGGCTACACCTTC. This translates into CASSSQGDYGYTF.

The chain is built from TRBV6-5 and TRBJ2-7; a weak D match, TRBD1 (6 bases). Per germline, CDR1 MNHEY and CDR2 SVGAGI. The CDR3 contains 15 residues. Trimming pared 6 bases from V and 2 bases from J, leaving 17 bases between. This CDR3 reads CASRGQSTLTYEQYF. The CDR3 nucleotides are TGTGCCAGCAGAGGACAGTCCACACTAACCTACGAGCAGTACTTC.

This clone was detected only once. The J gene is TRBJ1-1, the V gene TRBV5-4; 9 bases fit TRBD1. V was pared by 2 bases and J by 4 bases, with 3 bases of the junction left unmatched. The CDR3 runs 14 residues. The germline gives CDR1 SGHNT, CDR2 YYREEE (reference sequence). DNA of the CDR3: TGTGCCAGCAGCTTCGGACAGGGGACCACTGAAGCTTTCTTT. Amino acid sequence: CASSFGQGTTEAFF.

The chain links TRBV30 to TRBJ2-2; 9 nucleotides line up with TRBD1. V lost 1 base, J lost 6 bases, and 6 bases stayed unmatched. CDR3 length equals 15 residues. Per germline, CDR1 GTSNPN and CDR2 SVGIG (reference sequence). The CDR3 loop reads CAWSAPTGGAGELFF. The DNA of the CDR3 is TGTGCCTGGAGTGCTCCGACAGGGGGAGCCGGGGAGCTGTTTTTT.

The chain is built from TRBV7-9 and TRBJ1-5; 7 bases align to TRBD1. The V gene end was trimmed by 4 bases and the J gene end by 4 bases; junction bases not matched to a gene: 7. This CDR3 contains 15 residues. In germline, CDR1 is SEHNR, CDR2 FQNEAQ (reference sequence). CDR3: CASSSGTELNQPQHF. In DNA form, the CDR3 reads TGTGCCAGCAGCTCGGGGACAGAACTTAATCAGCCCCAGCATTTT. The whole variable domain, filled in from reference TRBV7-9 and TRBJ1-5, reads DTGVSQNPRHKITKRGQNVTFRCDPISEHNRLYWYRQTLGQGPEFLTYFQNEAQLEKSRLLSDRFSAERPKGSFSTLEIQRTEQGDSAMYLCASSSGTELNQPQHFGDGTRLSIL.

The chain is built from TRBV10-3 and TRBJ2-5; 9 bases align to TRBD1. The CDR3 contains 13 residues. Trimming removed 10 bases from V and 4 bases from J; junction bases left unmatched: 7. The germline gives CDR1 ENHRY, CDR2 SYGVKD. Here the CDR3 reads CATQGAGGETQYF. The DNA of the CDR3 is TGTGCCACACAGGGGGCCGGCGGAGAGACCCAGTACTTC.

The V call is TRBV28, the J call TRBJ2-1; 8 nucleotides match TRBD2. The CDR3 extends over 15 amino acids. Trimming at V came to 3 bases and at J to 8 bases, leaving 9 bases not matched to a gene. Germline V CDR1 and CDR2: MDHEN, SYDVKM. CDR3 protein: CASSFIGGGRDEQFF. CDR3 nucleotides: TGTGCCAGCAGTTTTATCGGGGGGGGCCGTGATGAGCAGTTCTTC.

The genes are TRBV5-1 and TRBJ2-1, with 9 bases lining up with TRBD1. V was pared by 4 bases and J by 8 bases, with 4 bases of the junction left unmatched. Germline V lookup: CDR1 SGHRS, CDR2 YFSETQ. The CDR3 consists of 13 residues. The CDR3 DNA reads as TGCGCCAGCAGCGGACAGGGGCGCGATGAGCAGTTCTTC. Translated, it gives CASSGQGRDEQFF.

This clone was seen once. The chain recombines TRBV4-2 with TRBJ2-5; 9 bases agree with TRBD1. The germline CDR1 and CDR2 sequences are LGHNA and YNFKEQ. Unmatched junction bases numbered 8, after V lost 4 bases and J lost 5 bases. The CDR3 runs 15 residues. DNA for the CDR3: TGTGCCAGCAGCCCCCGGGACAGGGCGAGTGAGACCCAGTACTTC. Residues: CASSPRDRASETQYF.

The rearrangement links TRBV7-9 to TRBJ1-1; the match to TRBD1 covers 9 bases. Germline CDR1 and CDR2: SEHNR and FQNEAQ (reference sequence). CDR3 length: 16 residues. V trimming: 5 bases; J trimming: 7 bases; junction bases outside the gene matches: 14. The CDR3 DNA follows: TGTGCCAGCAGCCCCAAGAGGACAGGGGCCGGGGGTGAAGCTTTCTTT. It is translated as CASSPKRTGAGGEAFF. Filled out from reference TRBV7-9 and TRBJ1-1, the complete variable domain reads DTGVSQNPRHKITKRGQNVTFRCDPISEHNRLYWYRQTLGQGPEFLTYFQNEAQLEKSRLLSDRFSAERPKGSFSTLEIQRTEQGDSAMYLCASSPKRTGAGGEAFFGQGTRLTVV.

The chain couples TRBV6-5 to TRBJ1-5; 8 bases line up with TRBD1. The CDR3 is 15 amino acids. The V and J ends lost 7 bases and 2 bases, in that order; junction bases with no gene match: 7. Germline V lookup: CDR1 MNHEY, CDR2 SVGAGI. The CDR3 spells CASTLTGVGNQPQHF. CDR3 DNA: TGTGCCAGCACCCTGACAGGGGTAGGCAATCAGCCCCAGCATTTT.

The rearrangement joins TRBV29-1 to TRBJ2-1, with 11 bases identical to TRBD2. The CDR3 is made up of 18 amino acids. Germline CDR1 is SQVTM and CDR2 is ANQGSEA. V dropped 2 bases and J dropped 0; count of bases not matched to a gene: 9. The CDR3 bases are TGCAGCGTTGAATGGCCTAGCGGGAGGAAAATCTCCTACAATGAGCAGTTCTTC. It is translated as CSVEWPSGRKISYNEQFF.

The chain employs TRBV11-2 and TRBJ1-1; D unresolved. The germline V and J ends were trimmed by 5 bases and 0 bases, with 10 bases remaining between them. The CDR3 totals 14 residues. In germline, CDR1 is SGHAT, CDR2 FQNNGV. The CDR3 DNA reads TGTGCCAGCAGCCTCCGGTCGGTGAACACTGAAGCTTTCTTT. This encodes CASSLRSVNTEAFF.

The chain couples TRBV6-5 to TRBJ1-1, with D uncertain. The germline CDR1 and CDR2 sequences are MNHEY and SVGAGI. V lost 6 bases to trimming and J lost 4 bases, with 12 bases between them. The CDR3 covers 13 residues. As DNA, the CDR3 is TGTGCCAGCAGGGTTAATGAGGGCACTGAAGCTTTCTTT. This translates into CASRVNEGTEAFF.

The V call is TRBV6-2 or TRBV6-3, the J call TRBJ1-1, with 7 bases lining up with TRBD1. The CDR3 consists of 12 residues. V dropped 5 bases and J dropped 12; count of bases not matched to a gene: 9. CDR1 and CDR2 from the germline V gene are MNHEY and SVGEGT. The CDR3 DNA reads TGTGCCAGCAGTCCAGGACAGGCTCTGACTTTCTTT. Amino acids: CASSPGQALTFF.

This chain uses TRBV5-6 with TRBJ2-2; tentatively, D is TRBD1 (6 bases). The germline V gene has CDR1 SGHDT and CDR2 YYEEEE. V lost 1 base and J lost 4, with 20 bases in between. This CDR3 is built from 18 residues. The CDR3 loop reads CASSLLGQNQGGTGELFF. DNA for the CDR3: TGTGCCAGCAGCTTGTTAGGACAGAACCAAGGAGGCACCGGGGAGCTGTTTTTT.

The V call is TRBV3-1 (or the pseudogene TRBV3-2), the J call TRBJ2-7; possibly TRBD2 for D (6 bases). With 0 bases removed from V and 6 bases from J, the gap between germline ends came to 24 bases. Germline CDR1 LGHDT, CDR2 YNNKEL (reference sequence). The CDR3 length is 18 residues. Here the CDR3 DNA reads TGTGCCAGCAGCCAAGAGAGGGGAACTAGCTGGATGCTGGGCGAGCAGTACTTC. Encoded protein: CASSQERGTSWMLGEQYF.